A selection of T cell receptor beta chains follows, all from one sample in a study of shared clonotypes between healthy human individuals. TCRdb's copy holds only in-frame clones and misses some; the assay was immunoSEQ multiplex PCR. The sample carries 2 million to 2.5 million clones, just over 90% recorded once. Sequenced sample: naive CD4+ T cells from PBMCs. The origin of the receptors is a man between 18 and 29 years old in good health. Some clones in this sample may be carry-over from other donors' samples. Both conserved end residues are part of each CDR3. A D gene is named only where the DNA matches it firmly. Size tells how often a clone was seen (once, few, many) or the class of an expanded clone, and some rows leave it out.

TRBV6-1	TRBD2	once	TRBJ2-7	TGTGCCAGCAGTGCCATACTAGCGGGGCTGATCTACGAGCAGTACTTC	CASSAILAGLIYEQYF
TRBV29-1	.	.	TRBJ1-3	TGCAGCGCACAGAGCTCTGGAAACACCATATATTTT	CSAQSSGNTIYF
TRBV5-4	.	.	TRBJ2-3	TGTGCCAGCAGCCCAGGGGCGGGAGAGACAGATACGCAGTATTTT	CASSPGAGETDTQYF
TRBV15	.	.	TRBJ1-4	TGTGCCACCGGAGGGTCGGCGGTGCAGATTGAAAAACTGTTTTTT	CATGGSAVQIEKLFF
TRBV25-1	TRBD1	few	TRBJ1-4	TGTGCCAGCAGTGCCCCGAGGGGGCGCGGTGAAAAACTGTTTTTT	CASSAPRGRGEKLFF
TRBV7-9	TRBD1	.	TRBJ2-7	TGTGCCAGCAGCCGTACTGGACAGGGCCTGCTCGAGCAGTACTTC	CASSRTGQGLLEQYF
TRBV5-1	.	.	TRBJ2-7	TGCGCCAGCAGCTTGGATATGGAGTCCTACGAGCAGTACTTC	CASSLDMESYEQYF
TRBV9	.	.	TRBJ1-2	TGTGCCAGCAGCGTAGACCAGTCCACTAACTATGGCTACACCTTC	CASSVDQSTNYGYTF
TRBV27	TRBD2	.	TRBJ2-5	TGTGCCAGCAGCCCCAGCTGGGGGAGGGCGAGAGGGGAGACCCAGTACTTC	CASSPSWGRARGETQYF
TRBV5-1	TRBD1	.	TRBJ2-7	TGCGCCAGCAGCTCAGTGTGGGACAGGGGAAACTACGAGCAGTACTTC	CASSSVWDRGNYEQYF
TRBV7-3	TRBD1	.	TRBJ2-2	TGTGCCAGCAGCTTGTTAGGGACAGGGGACGGCACCGGGGAGCTGTTTTTT	CASSLLGTGDGTGELFF
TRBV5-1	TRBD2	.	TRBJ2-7	TGCGCCAGCAGCTCCGGGACTAGCGGGAGTTTTTTCTACGAGCAGTACTTC	CASSSGTSGSFFYEQYF
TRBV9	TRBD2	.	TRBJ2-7	TGTGCCAGCAGCGTTACAAGCGGGAGCTACGAGCAGTACTTC	CASSVTSGSYEQYF
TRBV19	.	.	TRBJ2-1	TGTGCCAGTGGGACCAGGAATGAGCAGTTCTTC	CASGTRNEQFF
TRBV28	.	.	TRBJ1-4	TGTGCCAGCGTCAGCACAGGGACGGGTTATGAAAAACTGTTTTTT	CASVSTGTGYEKLFF